Presented here are 9 T cell receptor beta chains from one specimen sequenced in a study of CD8+CD57+ T cells in acquired aplastic anemia. It was genomic DNA that served as the template for profiling TCR beta VDJ and CDR3. A single record per CDR3 protein comes from TCRdb applying MiXCR to the reads. This sample yields about 150,000 distinct CDR3 sequences, of which roughly 49% are seen a single time; about 12% belongs to the top ten. The sequenced patients had an expansion of CD8+CD57+ cells seen by flow cytometry. Sequencing was performed on sorted CD4+, CD8+, or CD8+CD57+ T cells (not recorded which) from PBMCs. These receptors were collected from a human donor with aplastic anemia.

This clonotype was observed many times. This sequence joins TRBV20-1 and TRBJ2-7; 10 bases line up with TRBD1. The CDR3 runs to 13 residues. V lost 6 bases, J lost 4 bases, and 6 bases stayed unmatched. Germline CDR1 reads DFQATT; CDR2 reads SNEGSKA (reference sequence). CDR3 amino acids: CSARDRGRYEQYF. In nucleotides, the CDR3 is TGCAGTGCCCGGGACAGGGGACGATACGAGCAGTACTTC.

This clonotype showed up many times. This chain joins TRBV5-1 and TRBJ2-1; no definite D call. The CDR3 is made up of 12 amino acids. V lost 6 bases to trimming and J lost 5 bases, with 9 bases between them. From germline, CDR1 is SGHRS and CDR2 YFSETQ. The CDR3 DNA reads TGCGCCAGCACCCCTTCCCACAATGAGCAGTTCTTC. It specifies CASTPSHNEQFF.

This rearrangement joins TRBV11-1 to TRBJ2-1; 8 nucleotides agree with TRBD1. The germline V gene has CDR1 SGHAT and CDR2 FQDESV (reference sequence). This CDR3 region has 16 residues. Germline trimming cut 6 bases from V and 8 bases from J; bases unmatched to any gene: 15. CDR3 in DNA: TGTGCCAGCAGGACCGGGACAGGACGCTATACCGATGAGCAGTTCTTC. Its translation is CASRTGTGRYTDEQFF.

Note on this clonotype: The conserved final phenylalanine or tryptophan is absent from the CDR3, which likely points to a read error. The J gene is TRBJ2-1, the V gene TRBV27; 11 bases align to TRBD2. CDR3 size: 15 residues. CDR1 is MNHEY and CDR2 is SMNVEV in the germline V gene (reference sequence). J gave up 8 bases and V 10 bases, and 13 bases lay outside the gene matches. CDR3 bases: TGTGCCACCGAAATGACTAGCGGGAAGCCCCATGAGCAGTTCCTC. It encodes CATEMTSGKPHEQFL.

The rearrangement joins TRBV15 to TRBJ1-1; D unresolved. From germline, CDR1 is LNHNV and CDR2 YYDKDF (reference sequence). V dropped 0 bases and J dropped 9 bases, with 14 bases sitting between them. This CDR3 spans 14 amino acids. CDR3 nucleotide sequence: TGTGCCACCAGCAGAGATACCCCTACAGCCCAAGCTTTCTTT. This translates into CATSRDTPTAQAFF.

This clonotype was counted many times. The V and J genes are TRBV24-1 and TRBJ1-6; 9 bases line up with TRBD1. This CDR3 comprises 22 residues. Germline V gene lookup returns CDR1 KGHDR and CDR2 SFDVKD. Trimming cost V 4 bases and J 1 base; bases outside gene matches: 19. This CDR3 is CATSDPTPDRGYACSYNSPLHF. CDR3 nucleotide sequence: TGTGCCACCAGTGACCCAACACCAGACAGGGGGTATGCGTGTTCCTATAATTCACCCCTCCACTTT.

The sample holds a few counts of this clonotype. This chain joins TRBV10-3 and TRBJ2-5; 10 bases match TRBD2. This CDR3 is built from 17 residues. Trimming cost V 2 bases and J 4 bases; bases outside gene matches: 10. Germline V gene data show CDR1 as ENHRY and CDR2 as SYGVKD. CDR3 protein: CAISEEKKRGGPETQYF. For the CDR3, the DNA is TGTGCCATCAGTGAGGAGAAGAAGCGGGGGGGCCCAGAGACCCAGTACTTC.

In its sample, this clonotype was seen many times. This chain joins TRBV9 and TRBJ2-6; D may correspond to TRBD1 or TRBD2 (6 bases each). CDR1 SGDLS and CDR2 YYNGEE come from the germline V gene. Trimming shortened V by 4 bases and J by 1 base, and 12 bases separated the two germline ends. The CDR3 runs 16 residues. The CDR3 protein is CASSLRGASGANVLTF. DNA of the CDR3: TGTGCCAGCAGCCTGAGGGGGGCTTCTGGGGCCAACGTCCTGACTTTC.

With regard to this clonotype: A much larger clone is a single base away; this may be a read error. V gene TRBV14 combines with J gene TRBJ1-2, with D possibly matching TRBD1 (5 bases). The germline V gene encodes CDR1 SGHDN and CDR2 FVKESK. The length of the CDR3 is 14 residues. Here the CDR3 DNA reads TGTGCCAGCAGCCAAGCAGGGTCTAACCATGGCTACACCTTC. It yields the protein CASSQAGSNHGYTF.